This TCR beta chain appears in the sequencing data of a study of blood T cell repertoires in COVID-19. Study overall: Acute and convalescent COVID-19 samples came from the United States, Italy and Spain. PBMCs, B-cell-depleted T cells, or T cells provided the cDNA or gDNA that made up the material.

Method: immunoSEQ multiplex PCR; TCRdb's copy keeps in-frame clones and lacks some. In the table there are a few hundred thousand clones, 87% of which are singletons. This CDR3 comprises 16 residues. V was trimmed by 5 bases and J by 4 bases, leaving 19 bases between them. In germline, CDR1 is SGHTA, CDR2 FQGTGA. This clonotype was obtained from a man aged 18 to 29 with acute COVID-19. The specimen sequenced was PBMCs or T cells enriched from blood (not recorded which). The chain is built from TRBV7-3 and TRBJ2-3, with a weak D call TRBD2 (6 bases). CDR3 in amino acids: CASSPGGAGKADTQYF. In nucleotides, the CDR3 is TGTGCCAGCAGCCCCGGCGGGGCGGGAAAGGCAGATACGCAGTATTTT.